This T cell receptor beta chain was identified in a study of shared clonotypes between healthy human individuals. Turning to the study itself: Donor composition was a couple of women and three men, aged 18 to 49. General study results and limits: Against clonotypes common to all four donors, non-shared ones had lower generation probabilities.

Comments on this clone: Its specificity is unknown.

The sorted-subset replicate PCRs were given about 210 ng DNA, which is tens of thousands of T cell genomes. Clones were sequenced by immunoSEQ multiplex PCR, and TCRdb holds only the in-frame ones, with some missing. The data contain a few million clones, around nine tenths of them singletons. CDR1 is MGHRA and CDR2 is YSYEKL in the germline V gene. This CDR3 comprises 16 residues. The ends lost 4 bases at V and 3 bases at J; junction bases unmatched: 12. Sequencing input: naive CD4+ T cells sorted from blood. Indicated subset: CD45RA+ positively selected. The chain combines TRBV4-1 with TRBJ2-7, with 7 bases aligning to TRBD1. The clonotype comes from a man aged 18-30 years in good health. CDR3 sequence reads: CASSRTGLDGGYEQYF. The CDR3 DNA reads TGCGCCAGCAGCCGGACAGGACTTGACGGCGGCTACGAGCAGTACTTC.